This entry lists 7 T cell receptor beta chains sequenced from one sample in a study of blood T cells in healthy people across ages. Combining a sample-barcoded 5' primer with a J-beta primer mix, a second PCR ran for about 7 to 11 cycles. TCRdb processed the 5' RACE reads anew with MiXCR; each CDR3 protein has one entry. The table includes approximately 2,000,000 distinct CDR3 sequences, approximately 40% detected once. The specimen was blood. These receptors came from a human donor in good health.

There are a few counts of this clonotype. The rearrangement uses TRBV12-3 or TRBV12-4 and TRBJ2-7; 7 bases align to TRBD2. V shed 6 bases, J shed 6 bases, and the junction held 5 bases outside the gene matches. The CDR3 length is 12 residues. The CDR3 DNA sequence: TGTGCCAGCAGGGCCGGGACTATCGAGCAGTACTTC. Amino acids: CASRAGTIEQYF.

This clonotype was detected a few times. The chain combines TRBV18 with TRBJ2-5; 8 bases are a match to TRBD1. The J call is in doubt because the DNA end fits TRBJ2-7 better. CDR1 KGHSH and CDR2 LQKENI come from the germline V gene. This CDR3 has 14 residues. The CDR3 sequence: CASSLQDRVHEQYF. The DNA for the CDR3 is TGTGCCAGCTCCCTTCAGGACAGGGTCCACGAGCAGTACTTC.

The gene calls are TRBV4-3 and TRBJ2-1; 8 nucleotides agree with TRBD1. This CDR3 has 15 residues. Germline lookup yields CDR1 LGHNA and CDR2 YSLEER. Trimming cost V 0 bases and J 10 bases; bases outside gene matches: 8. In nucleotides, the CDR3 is TGCGCCAGCAGCCAAGATCACGCAGGGGGCAACGAGCAGTTCTTC. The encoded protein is CASSQDHAGGNEQFF.

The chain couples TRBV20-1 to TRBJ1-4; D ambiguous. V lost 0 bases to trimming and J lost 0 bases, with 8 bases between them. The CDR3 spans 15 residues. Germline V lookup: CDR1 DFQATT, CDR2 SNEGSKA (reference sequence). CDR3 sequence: CSARDVTATNEKLFF. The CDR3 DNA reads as TGCAGTGCTAGAGATGTCACGGCAACTAATGAAAAACTGTTTTTT.

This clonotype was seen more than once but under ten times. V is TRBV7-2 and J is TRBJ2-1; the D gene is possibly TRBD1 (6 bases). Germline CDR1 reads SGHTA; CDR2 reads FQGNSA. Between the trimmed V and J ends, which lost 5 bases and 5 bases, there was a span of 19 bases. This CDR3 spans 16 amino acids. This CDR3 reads CASSGRWEGGNNEQFF. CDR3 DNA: TGTGCCAGCAGCGGCCGTTGGGAAGGGGGTAACAATGAGCAGTTCTTC.

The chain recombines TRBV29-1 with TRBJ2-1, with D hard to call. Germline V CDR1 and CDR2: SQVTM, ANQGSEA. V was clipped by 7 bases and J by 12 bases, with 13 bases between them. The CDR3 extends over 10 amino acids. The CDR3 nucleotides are TGCAGCGGCCTCCACAGTTTGCAGTTCTTC. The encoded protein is CSGLHSLQFF.

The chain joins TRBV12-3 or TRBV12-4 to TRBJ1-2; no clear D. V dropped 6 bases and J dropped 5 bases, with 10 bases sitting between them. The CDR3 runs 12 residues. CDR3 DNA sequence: TGTGCCAGCAGAGATAGTTCATATGGCTACACCTTC. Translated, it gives CASRDSSYGYTF.